A selection of T cell receptor beta chains follows, all from one sample in a study of OX40 agonist ivuxolimab in advanced cancers. Using immunoSEQ multiplex PCR, the repertoire was profiled, and TCRdb retains in-frame clones only, with some absent. This sample has some 77,000 clones, with around 87% found just once. Source: CD4+ or CD8+ T cells sorted from blood, taken in a trial of the OX40 agonist ivuxolimab. The receptors originated from an adult with an advanced solid tumor such as melanoma, head and neck, liver or kidney cancer. The CDR3 runs from the conserved cysteine through the conserved F or W. D genes are given only for firm matches. The size entry is marked missing in some rows and otherwise reads once, few, many or a size class.

J gene: TRBJ2-7; clone size: .; V gene: TRBV29-1; D gene: TRBD1; CDR3 protein: CSAQGLGQDRSYEQYF; CDR3 DNA: TGCAGCGCACAAGGTCTCGGACAGGACCGTTCCTACGAGCAGTACTTC
J gene: TRBJ1-5; clone size: .; V gene: TRBV5-5; D gene: TRBD1; CDR3 protein: CASSLGGQGMWQPQHF; CDR3 DNA: TGTGCCAGCAGCTTGGGGGGACAGGGGATGTGGCAGCCCCAGCATTTT
J gene: TRBJ2-7; clone size: once; V gene: TRBV30; D gene: TRBD1; CDR3 protein: CAWDRVSYEQYF; CDR3 DNA: TGTGCCTGGGACAGGGTATCCTACGAGCAGTACTTC
J gene: TRBJ1-5; clone size: few; V gene: TRBV19; D gene: .; CDR3 protein: CASSIGDGNQPQHF; CDR3 DNA: TGTGCCAGTAGTATAGGGGACGGCAATCAGCCCCAGCATTTT
J gene: TRBJ2-3; clone size: .; V gene: TRBV28; D gene: TRBD2; CDR3 protein: CASSPLGLAGIDTQYF; CDR3 DNA: TGTGCCAGCAGTCCACTGGGACTAGCGGGGATAGATACGCAGTATTTT
J gene: TRBJ1-1; clone size: .; V gene: TRBV6-5; D gene: TRBD1; CDR3 protein: CASIPNDRGNTEAFF; CDR3 DNA: TGTGCCAGCATCCCTAACGACAGGGGGAACACTGAAGCTTTCTTT
J gene: TRBJ1-2; clone size: .; V gene: TRBV10-3; D gene: .; CDR3 protein: CAISGGSGGQGYTF; CDR3 DNA: TGTGCCATCAGTGGGGGGTCGGGAGGCCAAGGCTACACCTTC
J gene: TRBJ2-1; clone size: .; V gene: TRBV9; D gene: TRBD1; CDR3 protein: CASSVTAGGAGNEQFF; CDR3 DNA: TGTGCCAGCAGCGTTACTGCAGGGGGCGCCGGGAATGAGCAGTTCTTC
J gene: TRBJ2-5; clone size: .; V gene: TRBV4-2; D gene: .; CDR3 protein: CASSQRRGREETQYF; CDR3 DNA: TGTGCCAGCAGCCAAAGGCGTGGCAGGGAAGAGACCCAGTACTTC
J gene: TRBJ1-5; clone size: .; V gene: TRBV27; D gene: TRBD1; CDR3 protein: CASSLRLDRGNQPQHF; CDR3 DNA: TGTGCCAGCAGCTTAAGGCTGGACAGGGGGAATCAGCCCCAGCATTTT
J gene: TRBJ2-3; clone size: .; V gene: TRBV12-5; D gene: TRBD2; CDR3 protein: CASGLETGGTSTDTQYF; CDR3 DNA: TGTGCTAGTGGTTTGGAAACGGGGGGAACTAGCACAGATACGCAGTATTTT
J gene: TRBJ2-3; clone size: .; V gene: TRBV7-9; D gene: TRBD2; CDR3 protein: CASSRTRGGSTDTQYF; CDR3 DNA: TGTGCCAGCAGCCGAACCCGGGGGGGTAGCACAGATACGCAGTATTTT
J gene: TRBJ2-5; clone size: .; V gene: TRBV6-6; D gene: .; CDR3 protein: CASSYGRVQETQYF; CDR3 DNA: TGTGCCAGCAGTTACGGTCGTGTCCAAGAGACCCAGTACTTC
J gene: TRBJ1-6; clone size: once; V gene: TRBV7-9; D gene: .; CDR3 protein: CASSLDPDGSPLHF; CDR3 DNA: TGTGCCAGCAGCTTAGATCCTGATGGATCACCCCTCCACTTT
J gene: TRBJ1-1; clone size: once; V gene: TRBV5-1; D gene: .; CDR3 protein: CASSLITGRLNTEAFF; CDR3 DNA: TGCGCCAGCAGCTTGATAACAGGGAGGTTGAACACTGAAGCTTTCTTT
J gene: TRBJ1-3; clone size: .; V gene: TRBV6-5; D gene: .; CDR3 protein: CASSYGGLSSGNTIYF; CDR3 DNA: TGTGCCAGCAGTTACGGGGGGCTGAGCTCTGGAAACACCATATATTTT
J gene: TRBJ1-5; clone size: .; V gene: TRBV6-5; D gene: .; CDR3 protein: CASSQGPQPQHF; CDR3 DNA: TGTGCCAGCAGTCAGGGGCCTCAGCCCCAGCATTTT
J gene: TRBJ2-5; clone size: .; V gene: TRBV5-4; D gene: TRBD2; CDR3 protein: CASSLGLAGAETQYF; CDR3 DNA: TGTGCCAGCAGCTTGGGACTAGCGGGGGCAGAGACCCAGTACTTC
J gene: TRBJ1-3; clone size: .; V gene: TRBV9; D gene: .; CDR3 protein: CASSGVRVLGGNTIYF; CDR3 DNA: TGTGCCAGCAGCGGTGTCAGGGTTTTGGGAGGAAACACCATATATTTT